This is a list of T cell receptor beta chains from one sample in a study of T-cell memory formation after mild COVID-19. One entry per CDR3 protein, called by TCRdb with MiXCR from the 5' RACE reads. The sample holds fewer than 450,000 distinct CDR3 sequences, 20% to 25% seen once. Sequencing used PBMCs or a T cell subset sorted from them (not recorded which). These receptors all stem from an adult woman who had mild COVID-19 (a few samples of this study predate the infection). Cell type and time point are not known. Each CDR3 is given with its conserved first and last residue. A D gene is named only where the DNA matches it firmly. Clone size is shown for a subset of rows, as once, few, many or a class of expanded clone.

J: TRBJ2-2
D: .
size: few
V: TRBV4-1
CDR3: CASSQEGLAGELFF
DNA: TGCGCCAGCAGCCAAGAAGGTTTGGCCGGGGAGCTGTTTTTT

J: TRBJ2-5
D: .
size: .
V: TRBV29-1
CDR3: CSVEPGSGLGAETQYF
DNA: TGCAGCGTTGAACCAGGGTCCGGTCTAGGTGCGGAGACCCAGTACTTC

J: TRBJ1-1
D: .
size: .
V: TRBV10-3
CDR3: CAISVSTVAGVNTEAFF
DNA: TGTGCCATCAGTGTGTCGACCGTGGCGGGCGTTAACACTGAAGCTTTCTTT

J: TRBJ1-5
D: TRBD1
size: .
V: TRBV7-8
CDR3: CASSRDSADQPQHF
DNA: TGTGCCAGCAGCCGGGACAGTGCCGACCAGCCCCAGCATTTT

J: TRBJ2-1
D: .
size: few
V: TRBV24-1
CDR3: CATSDPQRRGPFGEQFF
DNA: TGTGCCACCAGTGACCCTCAAAGGCGGGGACCCTTCGGTGAGCAGTTCTTC

J: TRBJ2-1
D: .
size: few
V: TRBV20-1
CDR3: CSARDPQGLTHNEQFF
DNA: TGCAGTGCTAGAGACCCTCAAGGACTGACACACAATGAGCAGTTCTTC

J: TRBJ2-4
D: TRBD1
size: few
V: TRBV30
CDR3: CAWSRQGAASKNIQYF
DNA: TGTGCCTGGAGTAGACAGGGGGCTGCGTCCAAAAACATTCAGTACTTC

J: TRBJ2-3
D: TRBD2
size: .
V: TRBV19
CDR3: CASSPRAGEGTDTQYF
DNA: TGTGCCAGTAGTCCGCGAGCGGGAGAAGGTACAGATACGCAGTATTTT

J: TRBJ1-5
D: TRBD1
size: few
V: TRBV20-1
CDR3: CSAKLGTELSNQPQHF
DNA: TGCAGTGCTAAATTAGGGACAGAACTGAGCAATCAGCCCCAGCATTTT

J: TRBJ1-3
D: .
size: .
V: TRBV9
CDR3: CASSVRTENTIYF
DNA: TGTGCCAGCAGCGTCCGGACAGAAAACACCATATATTTT

J: TRBJ2-1
D: .
size: few
V: TRBV7-7
CDR3: CASSLGDFNNEQFF
DNA: TGTGCTAGCAGCTTAGGGGACTTCAACAATGAGCAGTTCTTC

J: TRBJ2-6
D: TRBD1
size: few
V: TRBV6-5
CDR3: CASSYGLDRGRSGANVLTF
DNA: TGTGCCAGCAGTTACGGGCTGGACAGGGGGCGATCTGGGGCCAACGTCCTGACTTTC

J: TRBJ2-5
D: .
size: few
V: TRBV7-7
CDR3: CASSLFGSGETQYF
DNA: TGTGCCAGCAGCTTATTTGGCTCGGGGGAGACCCAGTACTTC

J: TRBJ2-2
D: TRBD2
size: .
V: TRBV6-2/TRBV6-3
CDR3: CASRLAGLVPGELFF
DNA: TGTGCCAGCAGGCTCGCGGGACTAGTTCCCGGGGAGCTGTTTTTT

J: TRBJ2-1
D: TRBD2
size: few
V: TRBV11-2
CDR3: CASSLTPAGLVINEQFF
DNA: TGTGCCAGCAGCTTAACGCCTGCAGGACTAGTCATCAATGAGCAGTTCTTC

J: TRBJ2-1
D: TRBD2
size: .
V: TRBV6-2/TRBV6-3
CDR3: CASSQLAASYNEQFF
DNA: TGTGCCAGCAGTCAGCTAGCGGCCTCCTACAATGAGCAGTTCTTC

J: TRBJ1-6
D: .
size: many
V: TRBV3-1
CDR3: CASSQGINSPLHF
DNA: TGTGCCAGCAGCCAAGGAATAAATTCACCCCTCCACTTT

J: TRBJ2-5
D: .
size: few
V: TRBV5-1
CDR3: CASTLWAGQETQYF
DNA: TGCGCCAGCACCCTCTGGGCCGGACAAGAGACCCAGTACTTC

J: TRBJ2-1
D: .
size: .
V: TRBV5-1
CDR3: CASRFRGYNEQFF
DNA: TGCGCCAGCAGGTTCAGGGGTTACAATGAGCAGTTCTTC

J: TRBJ1-1
D: TRBD1
size: few
V: TRBV27
CDR3: CASSFQGARAEAFF
DNA: TGTGCCAGCAGTTTTCAGGGGGCGAGAGCTGAAGCTTTCTTT

J: TRBJ2-7
D: .
size: few
V: TRBV6-2/TRBV6-3
CDR3: CASSYRHF
DNA: TGTGCCAGCAGTTATCGGCACTTC

J: TRBJ1-1
D: .
size: few
V: TRBV6-1
CDR3: CASTRQVGNTEAFF
DNA: TGTGCCAGCACCAGACAGGTGGGGAACACTGAAGCTTTCTTT

J: TRBJ2-5
D: .
size: .
V: TRBV4-1
CDR3: CASSRQGFEETQYF
DNA: TGCGCCAGCAGCCGGCAGGGTTTTGAAGAGACCCAGTACTTC

J: TRBJ2-7
D: .
size: .
V: TRBV6-2/TRBV6-3
CDR3: CASRPGTDYEQYF
DNA: TGTGCCAGCAGGCCCGGGACTGACTACGAGCAGTACTTC